Below are 12 T cell receptor beta chains sequenced from a single sample in a study of blood T cell repertoires in COVID-19. Sequencing used immunoSEQ multiplex PCR; TCRdb keeps in-frame clones, though not all of them. The sample holds 200,000 or so clones; approximately 90% are singletons and the top ten take under 2.5%. The sequencing input was peripheral blood. Every receptor here comes from a man between 65 and 85 years old with active or convalescent COVID-19.

The V gene is TRBV6-5, the J gene TRBJ1-1; tentatively, D is TRBD1 (6 bases). Germline V lookup: CDR1 MNHEY, CDR2 SVGAGI. Trimming pared 7 bases from V and 1 base from J, leaving 10 bases between. The CDR3 loop spans 13 amino acids. The CDR3 sequence is CASTQGRNTEAFF. The CDR3 DNA reads TGTGCCAGCACCCAGGGGCGGAACACTGAAGCTTTCTTT.

V is TRBV4-3 and J is TRBJ1-4, with D possibly matching TRBD1 (5 bases). The V end lost 0 bases, the J end lost 6 bases, and 17 bases lay between the germline ends. The germline CDR1 and CDR2 sequences are LGHNA and YSLEER. The CDR3 contains 17 residues. In DNA form, the CDR3 reads TGCGCCAGCAGCCAAGAAACGCGCCGTCCAGGGTATGAAAAACTGTTTTTT. It specifies CASSQETRRPGYEKLFF.

The genes are TRBV4-1 and TRBJ2-5; the match to TRBD2 covers 10 bases. The CDR3 is 16 residues long. Germline V CDR1 and CDR2: MGHRA, YSYEKL. With 0 bases clipped from V and 6 bases from J, the junction kept 7 bases outside the gene matches. DNA for the CDR3: TGCGCCAGCAGCCAAGACGCAGCGGGAGGGGGCCAGACCCAGTACTTC. It translates to CASSQDAAGGGQTQYF.

The rearrangement joins TRBV4-1 to TRBJ1-2; no firm D call. Trimming took 0 bases from V and 0 from J, leaving 11 bases between them. This CDR3 comprises 16 residues. Germline V lookup: CDR1 MGHRA, CDR2 YSYEKL. Here the CDR3 DNA reads TGCGCCAGCAGCCAAGAACCCCAGGAACCTAACTATGGCTACACCTTC. Translating gives CASSQEPQEPNYGYTF.

This clone has just one count. This chain joins TRBV6-6 and TRBJ1-5, with 9 bases aligning to TRBD1. Germline V CDR1 and CDR2: MNHNY, SVGAGI (reference sequence). Trimming cost V 5 bases and J 0 bases; bases outside gene matches: 8. The CDR3 length is 17 residues. Here the CDR3 reads CASSLRGTGLSNQPQHF. CDR3 DNA sequence: TGTGCCAGCAGTCTCCGAGGGACAGGGCTTAGCAATCAGCCCCAGCATTTT.

This clone was seen a single time. This may be a read error: a much more frequent sequence differs by one nucleotide. CDR3 sequence: CASSLQGGTEAFF. The CDR3 nucleotides are TGTGCCAGCAGCTTACAAGGGGGCACTGAAGCTTTCTTT. This sequence joins TRBV7-2 and TRBJ1-1; weak D call: TRBD1 (6 bases). The germline V gene encodes CDR1 SGHTA and CDR2 FQGNSA. Trimming stripped 2 bases from V and 4 bases from J, with 8 bases between. The CDR3 covers 13 residues.

This chain joins TRBV28 and TRBJ2-7; 9 bases match TRBD2. Germline V gene lookup returns CDR1 MDHEN and CDR2 SYDVKM. The CDR3 runs 13 residues. V lost 8 bases, J lost 7 bases, and 9 bases stayed unmatched. The CDR3, as DNA: TGTGCCAGCCGGCTGAGCGGGAGGCGGGAGCAGTACTTC. This translates into CASRLSGRREQYF.

The chain is built from TRBV2 and TRBJ1-1, with D tentatively TRBD1 (5 bases). V gave up 7 bases and J gave up 6 bases, with 12 bases separating them. CDR1 and CDR2 (germline): SNHLY, FYNNEI. The CDR3 consists of 12 residues. The CDR3 loop reads CASTVWGAEAFF. The CDR3 bases are TGTGCCAGCACCGTATGGGGGGCTGAAGCTTTCTTT.

The chain recombines TRBV5-4 with TRBJ2-7; 9 nucleotides agree with TRBD1. The ends lost 2 bases at V and 1 base at J; junction bases unmatched: 7. The CDR3 has 16 residues. Germline-derived CDR1 and CDR2 are SGHNT and YYREEE (reference sequence). CDR3 loop: CASSFGTGQGSYEQYF. In nucleotides, the CDR3 is TGTGCCAGCAGCTTTGGGACGGGACAGGGTTCCTACGAGCAGTACTTC.

J is TRBJ1-1 and V is TRBV6-5; 8 bases align to TRBD1. J gave up 8 bases and V 6 bases, and 11 bases lay outside the gene matches. CDR3 length: 14 residues. Germline-derived CDR1 and CDR2 are MNHEY and SVGAGI. The CDR3 sequence: CASRKTGTGTEAFF. CDR3 sequence (DNA): TGTGCCAGCAGAAAAACCGGGACAGGCACCGAAGCTTTCTTT.

This sequence joins TRBV19 and TRBJ2-7; 9 bases match TRBD2. The germline V gene has CDR1 LNHDA and CDR2 SQIVND (reference sequence). Trimming at V came to 4 bases and at J to 4 bases, leaving 5 bases not matched to a gene. The CDR3 sequence is 14 residues long. The CDR3 nucleotides read TGTGCCAGTAGTAGGCGGGAGGGCCAATACGAGCAGTACTTC. Translation gives CASSRREGQYEQYF.

The chain recombines TRBV4-2 with TRBJ1-2; 7 bases are a match to TRBD1. The trim removed 0 bases at V and 4 bases at J, leaving 5 bases unmatched. CDR3 length: 15 amino acids. Germline CDR1 LGHNA, CDR2 YNFKEQ. CDR3 loop: CASSQEGQPTYGYTF. The CDR3 DNA is TGTGCCAGCAGCCAAGAGGGACAGCCGACCTATGGCTACACCTTC.